The TCR beta chain described here comes from a study of OX40 agonist ivuxolimab in advanced cancers. The study in broad terms: Ivuxolimab, which targeted the costimulatory receptor OX40 (CD134), was an agonistic, fully human IgG2 monoclonal antibody. The purpose of peripheral TCRbeta sequencing was to test whether ivuxolimab changed TCR sequence diversity and led to clonal T-cell expansion. In the dose-escalation cohort, roughly 82% of patients were male, and the mean age was 60 years with a range of 23 to 79. The monotherapy dose-escalation portion (N ≈ 50 patients) of the phase I ivuxolimab trial is reported in the paper. Of the 52 patients in dose escalation, some 20 had hepatocellular carcinoma, roughly 15 had melanoma, 9 had renal cell carcinoma and 9 had head and neck cancer. Intravenous ivuxolimab was administered to patients every 2 weeks at six dose levels: 0.01, 0.1, 0.3, 1.5, 3 and 10 mg/kg. Three dose-escalation patients achieved partial responses, one with hepatocellular carcinoma and two with cutaneous melanoma. Patients were allowed to have had prior anti-PD-1, anti-PD-L1 or anti-CTLA-4 therapy, and around 40% of the dose-escalation patients had previously received checkpoint inhibitors.

Genomic DNA was extracted from sorted cells for sequencing of the TCRbeta CDR3 region. The immunoSEQ Assay was used for sequencing of TCRbeta CDR3 regions. TCRdb provides this immuneACCESS table in a form limited to in-frame rearrangements. Some clones are lacking; in checked studies, under half of them reflect an unresolved V gene, and why the rest are absent is not known. The sample profile shows fewer than 55,000 clones; 85% to 90% of them were found once. The top ten constitute 10% of the sample. The CDR3 contains 16 residues, cysteine and phenylalanine counted. Only the CDR3 part of the read is kept: 48 bases, read in frame from the first base. At the junction V is shortened by 0 bases and J by 2 bases; bases outside the gene matches: 8. CDR1 and CDR2 were assigned from the germline V gene (reference sequence) as GTSNPN and SVGIG. On this clone itself: The antigen it recognizes is unknown. There are no base qualities to consult, and no much larger clone falls within one base.

Patients with a history of autoimmune disease or receiving systemic immunosuppression were excluded from the trial. Peripheral blood for TCR sequencing was drawn from every dose cohort at baseline, at cycle 4 day 1 and at cycle 7 day 1. The samples were drawn from a first-in-human, open-label, multicenter phase I dose-escalation trial of ivuxolimab. Adults with locally advanced or metastatic melanoma, renal cell carcinoma, hepatocellular carcinoma or head and neck squamous cell carcinoma were enrolled in the trial. Before TCR sequencing, CD4+ and CD8+ T cells were separately sorted from peripheral blood. The paper's findings and limits, for the study overall: At doses of 0.1 to 3.0 mg/kg, clonal expansion of both CD4+ and CD8+ blood T cells was observed from baseline to week 6. On average, CD8+ T cells showed more expanded clones than CD4+ T cells after ivuxolimab. The antigen specificity of the peripheral T cells that underwent clonal expansion was not determined. In the 0.1-3.0 mg/kg groups, partial responders were among the patients with the lowest normalized peripheral clonal expansion, particularly in CD8+ T cells. Low levels of normalized T-cell clonal expansion were also shown by some nonresponding patients.

The rearranged chain carries TRBV30 and TRBJ2-3; 7 central bases correspond to TRBD2. The material was CD4+ or CD8+ T cells sorted from blood, obtained in a trial of the OX40 agonist ivuxolimab. The sequence derives from an adult with an advanced solid tumor such as melanoma, head and neck, liver or kidney cancer. The base sequence is TGTGCCTGGAGTGTACGGCGGCGGGAGTACACAGATACGCAGTATTTT. Its coded protein is CAWSVRRREYTDTQYF.